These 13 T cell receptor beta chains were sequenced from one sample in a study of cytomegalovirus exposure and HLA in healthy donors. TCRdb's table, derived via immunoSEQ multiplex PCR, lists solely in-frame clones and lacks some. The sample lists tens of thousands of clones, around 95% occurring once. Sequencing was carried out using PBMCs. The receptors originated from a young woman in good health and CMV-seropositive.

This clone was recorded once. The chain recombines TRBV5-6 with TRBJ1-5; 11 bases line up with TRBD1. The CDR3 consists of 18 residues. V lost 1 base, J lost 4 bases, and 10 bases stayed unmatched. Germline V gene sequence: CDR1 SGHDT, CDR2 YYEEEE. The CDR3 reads CASSLRTGGGKRNQPQHF. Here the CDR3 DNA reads TGTGCCAGCAGCTTGAGGACAGGGGGCGGGAAACGGAATCAGCCCCAGCATTTT.

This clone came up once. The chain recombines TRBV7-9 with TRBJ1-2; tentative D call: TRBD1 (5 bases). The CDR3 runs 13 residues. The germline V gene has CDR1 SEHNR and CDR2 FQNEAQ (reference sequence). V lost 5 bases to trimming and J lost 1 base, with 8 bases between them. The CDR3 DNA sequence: TGTGCCAGCAGCCAAGACAGTAACTATGGCTACACCTTC. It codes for CASSQDSNYGYTF.

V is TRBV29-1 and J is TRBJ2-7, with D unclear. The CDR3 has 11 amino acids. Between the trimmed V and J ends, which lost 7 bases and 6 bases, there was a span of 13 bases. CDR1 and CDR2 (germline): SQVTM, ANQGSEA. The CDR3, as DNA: TGCAGCGGGAGCGACTCCGGCGAGCAGTACTTC. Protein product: CSGSDSGEQYF.

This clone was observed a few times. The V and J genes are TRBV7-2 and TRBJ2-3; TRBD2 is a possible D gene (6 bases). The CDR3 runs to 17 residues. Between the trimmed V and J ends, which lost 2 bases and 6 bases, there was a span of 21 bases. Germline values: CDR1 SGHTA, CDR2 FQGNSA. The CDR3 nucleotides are TGTGCCAGCAGCTTAATACGCCTAGCGTTGACGGGGGATACGCAGTATTTT. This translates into CASSLIRLALTGDTQYF.

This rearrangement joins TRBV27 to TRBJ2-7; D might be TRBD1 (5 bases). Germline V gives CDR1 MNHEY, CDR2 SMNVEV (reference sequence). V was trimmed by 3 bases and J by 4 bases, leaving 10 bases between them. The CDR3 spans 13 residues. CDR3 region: CASSFGQGYEQYF. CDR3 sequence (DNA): TGTGCCAGCAGTTTCGGGCAGGGATACGAGCAGTACTTC.

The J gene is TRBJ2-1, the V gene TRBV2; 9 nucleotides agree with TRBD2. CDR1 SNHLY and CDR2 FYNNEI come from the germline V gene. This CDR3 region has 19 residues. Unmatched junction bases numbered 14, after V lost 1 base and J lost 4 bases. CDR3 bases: TGTGCCAGCAGTGAAGAGGGACTAGCTGGGGGGCGCCTTTACAATGAGCAGTTCTTC. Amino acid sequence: CASSEEGLAGGRLYNEQFF.

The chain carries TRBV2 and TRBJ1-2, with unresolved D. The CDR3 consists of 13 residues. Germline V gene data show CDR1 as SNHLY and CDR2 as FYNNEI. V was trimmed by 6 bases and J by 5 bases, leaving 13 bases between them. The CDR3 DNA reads TGTGCCAGCAGCGACTCACCGCAGTATGGCTACACCTTC. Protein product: CASSDSPQYGYTF.

The CDR3 coding sequence is TGTGCCAGTAGTCCCGGGATCCATTCACCCCTCCACTTT. This codes for CASSPGIHSPLHF. This chain joins TRBV19 and TRBJ1-6; D not resolved. The CDR3 runs 13 residues. V shed 5 bases and J shed 8 bases, with 10 bases lying between them. Germline CDR1 is LNHDA and CDR2 is SQIVND (reference sequence).

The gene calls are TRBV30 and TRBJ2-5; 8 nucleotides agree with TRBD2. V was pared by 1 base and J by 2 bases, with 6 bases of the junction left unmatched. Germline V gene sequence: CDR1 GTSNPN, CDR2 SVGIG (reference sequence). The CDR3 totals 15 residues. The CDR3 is CAWSGVGGAQETQYF. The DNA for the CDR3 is TGTGCCTGGAGTGGGGTCGGGGGGGCACAAGAGACCCAGTACTTC.

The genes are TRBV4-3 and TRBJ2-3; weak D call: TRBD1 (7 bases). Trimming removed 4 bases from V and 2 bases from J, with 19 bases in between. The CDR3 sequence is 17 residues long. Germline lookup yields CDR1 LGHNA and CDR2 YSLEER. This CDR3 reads CASSPSGAGQYTDTQYF. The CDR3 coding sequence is TGCGCCAGCAGCCCTTCTGGGGCGGGACAGTACACAGATACGCAGTATTTT.

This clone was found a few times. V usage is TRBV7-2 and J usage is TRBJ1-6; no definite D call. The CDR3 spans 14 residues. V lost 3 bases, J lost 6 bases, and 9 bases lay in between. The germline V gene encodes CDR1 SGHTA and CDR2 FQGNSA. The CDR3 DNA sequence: TGTGCCAGCAGCTTTCGGGTGAGTAATTCACCCCTCCACTTT. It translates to CASSFRVSNSPLHF.

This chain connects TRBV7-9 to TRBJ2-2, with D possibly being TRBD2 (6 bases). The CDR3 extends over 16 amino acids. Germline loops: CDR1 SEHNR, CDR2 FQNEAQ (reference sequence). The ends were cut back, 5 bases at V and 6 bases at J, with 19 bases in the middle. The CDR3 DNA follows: TGTGCCAGCAGCCGGCCCGGGACTCACTCACCCGGGGAGCTGTTTTTT. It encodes CASSRPGTHSPGELFF.

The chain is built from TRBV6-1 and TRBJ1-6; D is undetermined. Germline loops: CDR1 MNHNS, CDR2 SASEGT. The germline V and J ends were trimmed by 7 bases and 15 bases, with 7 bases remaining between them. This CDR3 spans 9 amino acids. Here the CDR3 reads CASTFFLHF. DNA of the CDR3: TGTGCCAGCACGTTCTTCCTCCACTTT.